These 26 T cell receptor beta chains were sequenced from one sample in a study of CD4+ T cells in melanoma. Using immunoSEQ multiplex PCR, the repertoire was profiled, and TCRdb retains in-frame clones only, with some absent. The top ten clones hold roughly 24% of a sample with about 10,000 clones, about 68% of them seen once. The sample comprised cells from a culture (not recorded whether cultured in vitro). The source is a human donor with melanoma.

The chain employs TRBV6-5 and TRBJ2-7; D ambiguous. CDR1 and CDR2 from the germline V gene are MNHEY and SVGAGI. The CDR3 runs 16 residues. Trimming removed 0 bases from V and 9 bases from J, with 21 bases in between. CDR3 residues: CASSYSVEWARRGQYF. CDR3 DNA: TGTGCCAGCAGTTACTCGGTGGAATGGGCTCGTCGTGGGCAGTACTTC.

The chain carries TRBV7-7 and TRBJ1-2; possible D gene TRBD1, 5 bases. CDR3 length equals 14 residues. The germline V and J ends were trimmed by 5 bases and 8 bases, with 18 bases remaining between them. The germline V gene encodes CDR1 SSHAT and CDR2 FNYEAQ (reference sequence). The CDR3 loop reads CASSPWDGSRGYTF. The CDR3 DNA reads as TGTGCCAGCAGCCCATGGGACGGGTCGCGGGGCTACACCTTC.

The gene calls are TRBV9 and TRBJ1-1; 7 nucleotides agree with TRBD1. The CDR3 is 17 amino acids. Germline V CDR1 and CDR2: SGDLS, YYNGEE. The V gene end was trimmed by 0 bases and the J gene end by 0 bases; junction bases not matched to a gene: 8. The CDR3 DNA is TGTGCCAGCAGCGTAGCTAGGGACAGACCGTTGAACACTGAAGCTTTCTTT. This codes for CASSVARDRPLNTEAFF.

The chain has TRBV18 and TRBJ2-5; perhaps TRBD2 as D (5 bases). The germline V and J ends were trimmed by 3 bases and 2 bases, with 7 bases remaining between them. This CDR3 is built from 13 residues. The germline V gene has CDR1 KGHSH and CDR2 LQKENI. The DNA of the CDR3 is TGTGCCAGCTCACCCGGGATACAAGAGACCCAGTACTTC. It translates to CASSPGIQETQYF. Supplemented by reference TRBV18 and TRBJ2-5, the full variable domain reads NAGVMQNPRHLVRRRGQEARLRCSPMKGHSHVYWYRQLPEEGLKFMVYLQKENIIDESGMPKERFSAEFPKEGPSILRIQQVVRGDSAAYFCASSPGIQETQYFGPGTRLLVL.

The J gene is TRBJ2-7, the V gene TRBV10-3; no firm D call. CDR1 and CDR2 from the germline V gene are ENHRY and SYGVKD. CDR3 length: 11 amino acids. V gave up 4 bases and J gave up 7 bases, with 8 bases separating them. The CDR3 region is CAISGWKEQYF. Written as DNA, the CDR3 is TGTGCCATCAGTGGCTGGAAGGAGCAGTACTTC.

The genes are TRBV19 and TRBJ2-3, with 11 nucleotides matching TRBD2. From germline, CDR1 is LNHDA and CDR2 SQIVND (reference sequence). The CDR3 is made up of 15 amino acids. V dropped 6 bases and J dropped 3; count of bases not matched to a gene: 5. CDR3 region: CASRDLAGGTDTQYF. The DNA for the CDR3 is TGTGCCAGTAGGGACCTAGCGGGGGGTACAGATACGCAGTATTTT.

This clone was counted a few times. This chain links TRBV30 with TRBJ1-1; 7 bases match TRBD1. CDR3 length equals 11 residues. From germline, CDR1 is GTSNPN and CDR2 SVGIG (reference sequence). The V segment lost 2 bases and the J segment 8 bases; nucleotides outside the gene matches: 2. The CDR3 DNA reads as TGTGCCTGGAGTAAAGGGGGCGAAGCTTTCTTT. This gives the protein CAWSKGGEAFF.

In its sample, this clone was seen a few times. The V call is TRBV6-5, the J call TRBJ1-6, with a tentative D call TRBD1 (5 bases). The V end was cut by 5 bases, the J end by 8 bases, with 10 bases between. Germline V gives CDR1 MNHEY, CDR2 SVGAGI. The length of the CDR3 is 13 residues. CDR3 in DNA: TGTGCCAGCAGTAAACTCAGGGATTCACCCCTCCACTTT. Its translation is CASSKLRDSPLHF.

The chain has TRBV29-1 and TRBJ2-1; a weak D match, TRBD2 (5 bases). V shed 4 bases and J shed 7 bases, with 8 bases lying between them. This CDR3 contains 11 residues. Per the germline V gene, CDR1 is SQVTM and CDR2 is ANQGSEA. CDR3 sequence reads: CSVAPGNEQFF. The CDR3 DNA sequence: TGCAGCGTTGCGCCGGGGAATGAGCAGTTCTTC.

This clone was observed a few times. The V and J genes are TRBV9 and TRBJ2-3; 7 bases agree with TRBD2. Looked up from germline, CDR1 is SGDLS and CDR2 is YYNGEE. V gave up 0 bases and J gave up 2 bases; unmatched junction bases: 9. CDR3 size: 17 residues. The chain's CDR3 is CASSVGVRGGDTDTQYF. The CDR3 nucleotides are TGTGCCAGCAGCGTAGGAGTACGGGGAGGGGACACAGATACGCAGTATTTT.

The chain combines TRBV10-1 with TRBJ2-7; D gene uncertain. V was trimmed by 6 bases and J by 2 bases, leaving 11 bases between them. Germline V CDR1 and CDR2: WNHNN, SYGVQD (reference sequence). This CDR3 is built from 13 residues. Here the CDR3 reads CASREQEAYEQYF. The CDR3 DNA is TGCGCCAGCAGGGAGCAAGAAGCCTACGAGCAGTACTTC.

This rearrangement joins TRBV7-9 to TRBJ2-1; D ambiguous. The CDR3 runs to 14 residues. CDR1 SEHNR and CDR2 FQNEAQ come from the germline V gene (reference sequence). Trimming removed 7 bases at V and 8 bases at J, with 18 bases between. As DNA, the CDR3 is TGTGCCAGCAACCAAGGACGAACCTCGGATGAGCAGTTCTTC. Its translation is CASNQGRTSDEQFF.

V and J are TRBV30 and TRBJ2-3, with a weak D call TRBD2 (6 bases). Trimming removed 3 bases at V and 2 bases at J, with 12 bases between. CDR1 is GTSNPN, CDR2 SVGIG, per germline (reference sequence). This CDR3 comprises 14 residues. CDR3 nucleotides: TGTGCCTGGAGCAAAGGACTAACCACAGATACGCAGTATTTT. It encodes CAWSKGLTTDTQYF.

This clone was observed a handful of times. The chain couples TRBV9 to TRBJ1-1; D gene unclear. Germline V lookup: CDR1 SGDLS, CDR2 YYNGEE. This CDR3 is built from 11 residues. V lost 0 bases and J 5 bases, leaving 2 bases between the germline ends. The CDR3 region is CASSVVTEAFF. The CDR3 DNA follows: TGTGCCAGCAGCGTAGTTACTGAAGCTTTCTTT.

This chain links TRBV4-2 with TRBJ2-3, with TRBD2 matching 11 bases. Trimming took 1 base from V and 4 from J; bases not matched to a gene: 4. The CDR3 has 16 amino acids. The germline CDR1 and CDR2 sequences are LGHNA and YNFKEQ. The CDR3 bases are TGTGCCAGCAGCCAAGTCTTAGCGGGGGGGCCAGATACGCAGTATTTT. Amino acid sequence: CASSQVLAGGPDTQYF.

The V and J genes are TRBV29-1 and TRBJ2-3, with 7 bases that match TRBD2. CDR1 is SQVTM, CDR2 ANQGSEA, per germline. Germline trimming cut 8 bases from V and 1 base from J; bases unmatched to any gene: 9. The CDR3 totals 14 residues. For the CDR3, the DNA is TGCAGCTCTTTGGGGGGGTACGGCACAGATACGCAGTATTTT. Its protein product is CSSLGGYGTDTQYF.

The V and J genes are TRBV30 and TRBJ2-7, with D hard to call. This CDR3 has 12 residues. Germline V gene lookup returns CDR1 GTSNPN and CDR2 SVGIG (reference sequence). With 2 bases removed from V and 4 bases from J, the gap between germline ends came to 9 bases. CDR3 region: CAWSSGLYEQYF. In DNA form, the CDR3 reads TGTGCCTGGAGTTCGGGTCTTTACGAGCAGTACTTC.

The chain recombines TRBV18 with TRBJ2-7; tentative D call: TRBD2 (6 bases). This CDR3 has 14 amino acids. Germline CDR1 is KGHSH and CDR2 is LQKENI. Trimming took 3 bases from V and 6 from J, leaving 15 bases between them. The CDR3, as DNA: TGTGCCAGCTCACCCCTTAGCGGAGATTCCGAGCAGTACTTC. This gives the protein CASSPLSGDSEQYF.

This clone was observed a single time. This chain links TRBV5-1 with TRBJ2-7, with TRBD2 identical over 8 bases. V shed 3 bases, J shed 0 bases, and the junction held 5 bases outside the gene matches. This CDR3 spans 15 amino acids. Germline CDR1 SGHRS, CDR2 YFSETQ. The DNA for the CDR3 is TGCGCCAGCAGCTGGGGGACTAGTGACTCCTACGAGCAGTACTTC. Encoded protein: CASSWGTSDSYEQYF.

The gene calls are TRBV27 and TRBJ2-7, with 10 positions matching TRBD1. Germline trimming cut 6 bases from V and 5 bases from J; bases unmatched to any gene: 7. The CDR3 runs to 14 residues. The germline gives CDR1 MNHEY, CDR2 SMNVEV (reference sequence). The CDR3 protein is CASRGTGVVHEQYF. CDR3 DNA sequence: TGTGCCAGCAGGGGGACAGGGGTGGTCCACGAGCAGTACTTC.

V is TRBV29-1 and J is TRBJ2-1, with D tentatively TRBD2 (6 bases). The CDR3 extends over 14 amino acids. The V end lost 4 bases, the J end lost 5 bases, and 15 bases lay between the germline ends. From germline, CDR1 is SQVTM and CDR2 ANQGSEA. The CDR3 region has the DNA TGCAGCGTTGTGATGGGACTCACAAACAATGAGCAGTTCTTC. Its translation is CSVVMGLTNNEQFF.

The chain links TRBV7-7 to TRBJ2-1; either TRBD1 or TRBD2 may supply D (5 bases each). Germline CDR1 reads SSHAT; CDR2 reads FNYEAQ (reference sequence). The CDR3 loop spans 13 amino acids. V dropped 4 bases and J dropped 7 bases, with 11 bases sitting between them. Here the CDR3 DNA reads TGTGCCAGCAGCTCGTCCGAGGGGAATGAGCAGTTCTTC. It translates to CASSSSEGNEQFF.

The V call is TRBV14, the J call TRBJ1-1, with unresolved D. There are 14 residues in the CDR3. Trimming removed 2 bases from V and 1 base from J, with 8 bases in between. CDR1 and CDR2 (germline): SGHDN, FVKESK. The CDR3 loop reads CASSQQWGNTEAFF. In DNA form, the CDR3 reads TGTGCCAGCAGCCAACAATGGGGGAACACTGAAGCTTTCTTT.

V gene TRBV5-1 combines with J gene TRBJ1-2, with 9 bases matching TRBD1. Germline CDR1 and CDR2: SGHRS and YFSETQ. The length of the CDR3 is 15 residues. The V gene end was trimmed by 4 bases and the J gene end by 4 bases; junction bases not matched to a gene: 8. The CDR3 nucleotides read TGCGCCAGCAGCACGGACAGGGGTGAAATCTATGGCTACACCTTC. This translates into CASSTDRGEIYGYTF.

The gene calls are TRBV19 and TRBJ1-4; TRBD1 might be the D (6 bases). CDR3 length: 15 residues. V was trimmed by 5 bases and J by 3 bases, leaving 13 bases between them. From germline, CDR1 is LNHDA and CDR2 SQIVND (reference sequence). The CDR3 is CASSDGTPANEKLFF. Written as DNA, the CDR3 is TGTGCCAGTAGTGACGGGACACCCGCTAATGAAAAACTGTTTTTT.

V is TRBV6-5 and J is TRBJ1-2; 7 nucleotides align to TRBD1. The ends lost 6 bases at V and 3 bases at J; junction bases unmatched: 7. Germline V lookup: CDR1 MNHEY, CDR2 SVGAGI. CDR3 length equals 14 residues. CDR3 amino acids: CASRDRGPYYGYTF. The DNA for the CDR3 is TGTGCCAGCAGGGATAGGGGGCCGTACTATGGCTACACCTTC.